These T cell receptor beta chains were read from a single sample in a study of radiation and T cells in renal cell carcinoma. Data came from immunoSEQ multiplex PCR; TCRdb stores just in-frame clones and leaves some out. The sample lists roughly 45,000 clones; around four fifths were seen once. The starting material was blood, obtained from a patient whose treatment included radiotherapy and nephrectomy. All receptors derive from a woman between 70 and 85 years old with renal cell carcinoma. Both conserved end residues are part of each CDR3. Each record gives: V gene, clone size, J gene, D gene, CDR3 protein, CDR3 DNA. A D gene is named only where the DNA matches it firmly. Size is stated for part of the rows, as once, few or many counts, or as a class when the clone is expanded.

>TRBV7-7|-|TRBJ2-1|-
CASSSGLPELGEQFF
TGTGCCAGCAGCTCGGGACTCCCCGAGCTTGGTGAGCAGTTCTTC
>TRBV5-4|-|TRBJ1-2|TRBD1
CASSPGQGVVYGYTF
TGTGCCAGCAGCCCGGGACAGGGGGTGGTGTATGGCTACACCTTC
>TRBV10-3|-|TRBJ2-3|TRBD2
CAISDRTSGRTDTQYF
TGTGCCATCAGTGACAGGACTAGCGGGAGAACAGATACGCAGTATTTT
>TRBV6-5|-|TRBJ1-5|-
CASRPSLVRNQPQHF
TGTGCCAGCAGACCCTCGTTGGTTCGGAATCAGCCCCAGCATTTT
>TRBV29-1|-|TRBJ1-1|-
CSVGQALMTEAFF
TGCAGCGTTGGACAGGCTTTGATGACTGAAGCTTTCTTT
>TRBV19|-|TRBJ2-7|TRBD2
CASSPRMGGDSYEQYF
TGTGCCAGTAGTCCCCGTATGGGAGGGGACTCCTACGAGCAGTACTTC
>TRBV20-1|-|TRBJ2-7|-
CSADGPYEQYF
TGTAGTGCTGACGGACCCTACGAGCAGTACTTC
>TRBV5-5|-|TRBJ2-3|-
CASSQEQTSTDTQYF
TGTGCCAGCAGCCAGGAACAGACTAGCACAGATACGCAGTATTTT
>TRBV27|-|TRBJ2-1|TRBD2
CASKRGLAGGYEQFF
TGTGCCAGCAAGAGAGGACTAGCGGGAGGCTATGAGCAGTTCTTC
>TRBV7-2|-|TRBJ1-2|TRBD1
CASSSTGDYGYTF
TGTGCCAGCAGCTCGACAGGGGATTATGGCTACACCTTC
>TRBV7-8|-|TRBJ2-7|-
CAIASVSYEQYF
TGTGCCATCGCTAGCGTCTCCTACGAGCAGTACTTC
>TRBV19|-|TRBJ1-2|TRBD1
CASVPPGGYGYTF
TGTGCCAGCGTCCCTCCAGGGGGCTATGGCTACACCTTC
>TRBV11-2|-|TRBJ2-7|-
CASSSGNRSRRERGEQYF
TGTGCCAGCAGCTCTGGGAACCGATCAAGGAGGGAGCGAGGGGAGCAGTACTTC
>TRBV9|-|TRBJ1-2|TRBD1
CASSRQDRGRNDYGYTF
TGTGCCAGCAGCCGACAGGACAGGGGGCGCAATGACTATGGCTACACCTTC
>TRBV10-3|-|TRBJ2-5|TRBD2
CATGTSGHQETQYF
TGTGCCACCGGGACTAGCGGGCACCAAGAGACCCAGTACTTC
>TRBV20-1|-|TRBJ2-5|-
CSARQGETQYF
TGCAGTGCTAGGCAGGGAGAGACCCAGTACTTC
>TRBV6-5|once|TRBJ1-1|-
CATHKMENLNTEAFF
TGTGCCACTCATAAAATGGAGAATCTGAACACTGAAGCTTTCTTT
>TRBV4-2|-|TRBJ2-3|TRBD2
CASSPTRGGSADTQYF
TGTGCCAGCAGCCCAACGAGGGGCGGGAGCGCAGATACGCAGTATTTT
>TRBV25-1|-|TRBJ1-1|TRBD1
CASSRQGGFNTEAFF
TGTGCCAGCAGCCGACAGGGGGGCTTCAACACTGAAGCTTTCTTT
>TRBV7-8|-|TRBJ2-1|-
CATKGLALPNEQFF
TGTGCCACAAAAGGGCTAGCGCTTCCCAATGAGCAGTTCTTC
>TRBV6-1|-|TRBJ1-4|-
CASKFLANEKLFF
TGTGCCAGCAAGTTCCTAGCTAATGAAAAACTGTTTTTT
>TRBV6-1|-|TRBJ2-1|TRBD2
CASSESLAGVYNEQFF
TGTGCCAGCAGTGAATCTCTAGCGGGGGTCTACAATGAGCAGTTCTTC
>TRBV25-1|-|TRBJ2-7|TRBD1
CASRTDRGPLEQYF
TGTGCCAGCAGGACGGACAGGGGACCCCTGGAGCAGTACTTC
>TRBV7-2|-|TRBJ1-5|-
CASSSTQGLGQPQHF
TGTGCCAGCAGCTCAACTCAGGGGTTGGGTCAGCCCCAGCATTTT
>TRBV19|few|TRBJ1-1|TRBD1
CASSQGASTEAFF
TGTGCCAGTAGTCAGGGGGCAAGCACTGAAGCTTTCTTT
>TRBV28|-|TRBJ1-2|-
CASTPPTGYGYTF
TGTGCCAGCACCCCCCCGACGGGCTATGGCTACACCTTC
>TRBV9|-|TRBJ1-2|-
CASSVASGQTNYGYTF
TGTGCCAGCAGCGTAGCTTCAGGACAGACTAACTATGGCTACACCTTC
>TRBV5-1|many|TRBJ1-5|-
CASSLYEGQPQHF
TGCGCCAGCAGCTTGTATGAGGGTCAGCCCCAGCATTTT
>TRBV6-1|-|TRBJ2-1|TRBD1
CASTGTGVGNEQFF
TGTGCCAGCACCGGGACAGGGGTAGGGAATGAGCAGTTCTTC
>TRBV29-1|-|TRBJ2-1|TRBD1
CSVDQGQGILNNEQFF
TGCAGCGTTGACCAGGGACAGGGGATCCTTAACAATGAGCAGTTCTTC
>TRBV7-2|few|TRBJ1-2|-
CASSLVEANYGYTF
TGTGCCAGCAGCTTAGTGGAAGCTAACTATGGCTACACCTTC
>TRBV4-1|few|TRBJ2-7|TRBD2
CASSHSSGKYYEQYF
TGCGCCAGCAGCCATTCTAGCGGGAAGTACTACGAGCAGTACTTC
>TRBV28|-|TRBJ1-1|-
CAAMRLDTEAFF
TGTGCCGCCATGAGGTTGGACACTGAAGCTTTCTTT
>TRBV23-1|-|TRBJ1-2|-
CASSQSHRPGPERGPTNYGYTF
TGCGCCAGCAGTCAATCCCACCGTCCTGGCCCGGAGAGAGGACCAACTAACTATGGCTACACCTTC
>TRBV5-1|-|TRBJ2-1|-
CASSSFDVVGNEQFF
TGCGCCAGCAGCTCGTTCGACGTGGTAGGCAATGAGCAGTTCTTC
>TRBV5-3|-|TRBJ1-1|-
CANFPTGLNTEAFF
TGTGCCAACTTCCCCACAGGGCTGAACACTGAAGCTTTCTTT
>TRBV11-2|-|TRBJ2-3|-
CASSLGRGSSTDTQYF
TGTGCCAGCAGCTTAGGACGGGGTAGTTCAACAGATACGCAGTATTTT
>TRBV29-1|few|TRBJ1-5|TRBD1
CSAGTGKNQPQHF
TGCAGCGCAGGGACAGGGAAGAATCAGCCCCAGCATTTT
>TRBV7-2|-|TRBJ1-2|TRBD1
CASSLAPGQSVNYGYTF
TGTGCCAGCAGCTTAGCTCCGGGACAGTCGGTTAACTATGGCTACACCTTC
>TRBV5-4|-|TRBJ1-6|-
CASSLEGNSPLHF
TGTGCCAGCAGCTTGGAAGGTAATTCACCCCTCCACTTT
>TRBV7-6|-|TRBJ2-3|-
CASGPTPSTDTQYF
TGTGCCAGCGGCCCGACACCTAGCACAGATACGCAGTATTTT
>TRBV5-1|-|TRBJ2-2|-
CASSLSGASNTGELFF
TGCGCCAGCAGCTTGTCGGGGGCCTCGAACACCGGGGAGCTGTTTTTT
>TRBV5-4|once|TRBJ1-3|TRBD1
CASSQGGVSGNTIYF
TGTGCCAGCAGCCAAGGGGGCGTCTCTGGAAACACCATATATTTT
>TRBV29-1|-|TRBJ1-5|-
CSVTEGRGNQPQHF
TGCAGCGTGACCGAGGGCCGGGGCAATCAGCCCCAGCATTTT
>TRBV19|-|TRBJ1-2|-
CASSPSSYLYGYTF
TGTGCCAGTAGTCCGAGTTCCTATCTCTATGGCTACACCTTC
>TRBV11-1|-|TRBJ1-1|-
CASSLRHQRGAFF
TGTGCCAGCAGCTTGAGACACCAACGGGGAGCTTTCTTT
>TRBV11-2|once|TRBJ2-7|-
CASSLDREQYF
TGTGCCAGCAGCTTAGACCGCGAGCAGTACTTC
>TRBV5-5|-|TRBJ2-5|-
CASLGGVQETQYF
TGTGCCAGCTTAGGGGGGGTCCAAGAGACCCAGTACTTC